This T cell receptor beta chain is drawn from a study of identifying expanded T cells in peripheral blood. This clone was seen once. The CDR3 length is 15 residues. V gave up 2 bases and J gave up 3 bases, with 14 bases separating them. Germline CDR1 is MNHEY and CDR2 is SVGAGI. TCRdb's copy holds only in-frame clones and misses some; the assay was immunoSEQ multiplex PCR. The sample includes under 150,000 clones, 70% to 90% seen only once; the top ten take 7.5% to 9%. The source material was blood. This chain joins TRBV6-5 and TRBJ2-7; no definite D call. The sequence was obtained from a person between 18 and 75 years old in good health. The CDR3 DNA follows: TGTGCCAGCAGTTACCATCCCGGAAGACACTACGAGCAGTACTTC. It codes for CASSYHPGRHYEQYF.